This TCR beta chain was sequenced for a study of blood T cell repertoires in COVID-19. Study summary: Samples taken during acute and convalescent COVID-19 were collected in the United States, Italy and Spain. PBMCs, B-cell-depleted T cells, or T cells were the source of the cDNA or gDNA that made up the material.

The CDR3 contains 18 residues. The V gene lost 5 bases and the J gene lost 0 bases, with 22 bases spanning the gap. The V gene's germline CDR1 is MNHEY and CDR2 SMNVEV (reference sequence). How the authors handled the data: Reference gene primer amplification gave estimated nucleated cell counts. Produced via immunoSEQ multiplex PCR; TCRdb's table is partial and in-frame only. That table furnishes V, J and clone size, whereas the DNA furnished D and trimming. The data contain 180,000 or so clones, 80% to 90% of them singletons. This TCR was sampled from a man between 60 and 70 years old with acute or convalescent COVID-19. The chain joins TRBV27 to TRBJ1-2; weak D call: TRBD1 (5 bases). The sequenced material came from peripheral blood. CDR3 residues: CASSPWPPGALSNYGYTF. CDR3 sequence (DNA): TGTGCCAGCAGTCCTTGGCCCCCTGGGGCTTTGTCTAACTATGGCTACACCTTC.